The sequence of this T cell receptor (beta chain) was determined in a study of radiation and T cells in renal cell carcinoma. Notes on the study in general: Pretreatment tumor biopsies were lacking, so baseline clonotypes are unknown.

Indicated time point: blood 4 weeks post-SBRT, at nephrectomy. The treatment was: 15 Gy SBRT to primary tumor, nephrectomy 4 weeks later. Nephrectomy followed 15 Gy stereotactic body radiation by 4 weeks. Clear cell pathology was present in this patient's renal cell carcinoma. Some clones are missing from TCRdb's copy, which holds only in-frame ones; the method was immunoSEQ multiplex PCR. The sample records roughly 64,000 clones, about three quarters being singletons. The V gene's germline CDR1 is SGHVS and CDR2 FQNEAQ. V was shortened by 0 bases and J by 6 bases, with 14 bases between the two germline ends. The CDR3 runs 15 residues. With respect to this clone: Its antigen is as yet unknown.

The sample was blood, taken from a patient whose treatment included radiotherapy and nephrectomy. V gene TRBV7-8 combines with J gene TRBJ1-2; D is ambiguous. This TCR was recovered from a man in his 60s with renal cell carcinoma. Written as DNA, the CDR3 is TGTGCCAGCAGCTTAGCAAGCCTCGGGGAGAATGGCTACACCTTC. Protein product: CASSLASLGENGYTF.